Listed here is a single T cell receptor beta chain. With 3 bases clipped from V and 4 bases from J, the junction kept 3 bases outside the gene matches. Germline values: CDR1 SGHDN, CDR2 FVKESK. The CDR3 covers 16 residues. This sample was taken from a study of T cell responses to AZD1222 COVID-19 vaccine. Only in-frame clones appear in the TCRdb table, and some are missing; sequencing was by immunoSEQ multiplex PCR. The sample consists of roughly 140,000 clones, about 91% of them appearing once. This clonotype originated in an adult in good health. This chain links TRBV14 with TRBJ2-1; TRBD2 matches 13 bases. This sample comprised peripheral blood, obtained on day 0 of AZD1222 vaccination. This CDR3 is CASSQRGLAGYNEQFF. As DNA, the CDR3 is TGTGCCAGCAGCCAGAGGGGACTAGCGGGGTACAATGAGCAGTTCTTC.